The 26 T cell receptor beta chains presented below share a single source sample, sequenced in a study of shared clonotypes between healthy human individuals. TCRdb's table, derived via immunoSEQ multiplex PCR, lists solely in-frame clones and lacks some. The profile shows under 150,000 clones, about two thirds of them singletons. Sequenced: memory CD8+ T cells sorted from blood. Subset described: CD45RO+ cells pooled with CCR7-negative TemRA cells. The receptors come from a young woman in good health.

The V and J genes are TRBV5-5 and TRBJ1-2, with 7 bases aligning to TRBD1. CDR1 SGHKS and CDR2 YYEKEE come from the germline V gene (reference sequence). The CDR3 contains 15 residues. V trimming: 2 bases; J trimming: 4 bases; junction bases outside the gene matches: 8. The CDR3 DNA follows: TGTGCCAGCAGCTTAGTACAGGGGACCTTCTATGGCTACACCTTC. Protein: CASSLVQGTFYGYTF.

The chain has TRBV27 and TRBJ2-7; D may be TRBD2 (6 bases). Trimming left V 2 bases short and J 3 bases short, with 14 bases between. The length of the CDR3 is 15 residues. The V gene's germline CDR1 is MNHEY and CDR2 SMNVEV (reference sequence). CDR3 region: CASSLDSGSIYEQYF. CDR3 DNA sequence: TGTGCCAGCAGTTTAGATTCCGGGAGCATCTACGAGCAGTACTTC.

The genes are TRBV5-6 and TRBJ1-1; 10 bases are shared with TRBD1. Germline V CDR1 and CDR2: SGHDT, YYEEEE. V gave up 4 bases and J gave up 11 bases; unmatched junction bases: 8. The CDR3 is 13 amino acids. The CDR3 loop is CASSRRQGAMAFF. In DNA form, the CDR3 reads TGTGCCAGCAGCCGGAGACAGGGGGCGATGGCTTTCTTT.

This clone appeared once. The genes are TRBV2 and TRBJ1-5; D gene ambiguous. Per the germline V gene, CDR1 is SNHLY and CDR2 is FYNNEI. The CDR3 extends over 16 amino acids. Between the trimmed V and J ends, which lost 5 bases and 0 bases, there was a span of 14 bases. DNA of the CDR3: TGTGCCAGCAGTCCCAGGACTTCTCATAGCAATCAGCCCCAGCATTTT. It translates to CASSPRTSHSNQPQHF.

Here the CDR3 reads CASSQALAGGPGELFF. The CDR3 DNA is TGCGCCAGCAGCCAAGCTCTAGCGGGAGGGCCCGGGGAGCTGTTTTTT. This chain uses TRBV4-1 with TRBJ2-2, with 12 nucleotides matching TRBD2. CDR1 is MGHRA and CDR2 is YSYEKL in the germline V gene. The CDR3 contains 16 residues. V lost 1 base, J lost 6 bases, and 3 bases stayed unmatched.

The chain links TRBV27 to TRBJ2-1; D is undetermined. The CDR3 loop spans 15 amino acids. The germline V gene encodes CDR1 MNHEY and CDR2 SMNVEV (reference sequence). Deletions cut 6 bases from V and 3 bases from J, with 15 bases between. CDR3 loop: CASSPRIALYNEQFF. Here the CDR3 DNA reads TGTGCCAGCAGCCCGCGGATTGCCCTCTACAATGAGCAGTTCTTC.

The rearrangement uses TRBV25-1 and TRBJ2-3; the D gene is possibly TRBD1 (5 bases). This CDR3 is built from 15 residues. Trimming cost V 7 bases and J 6 bases, with 20 bases left between them. Germline V lookup: CDR1 MGHDK, CDR2 SYGVNS. The CDR3 DNA sequence: TGTGCCAGCACAGAGAGAGTAGCACAGGCGGATACGCAGTATTTT. Translated: CASTERVAQADTQYF.

The rearrangement uses TRBV19 and TRBJ1-1, with D tentatively TRBD1 (5 bases). CDR3 length: 14 residues. V lost 3 bases and J lost 4, with 12 bases in between. Germline loops: CDR1 LNHDA, CDR2 SQIVND (reference sequence). As DNA, the CDR3 is TGTGCCAGTAGTATGGGGCAGGGCACCACTGAAGCTTTCTTT. Its protein product is CASSMGQGTTEAFF.

The chain links TRBV5-4 to TRBJ1-2; 8 positions match TRBD1. This CDR3 spans 14 amino acids. The V and J ends lost 4 bases and 4 bases, in that order; junction bases with no gene match: 6. Germline CDR1 SGHNT, CDR2 YYREEE (reference sequence). CDR3 in DNA: TGTGCCAGCAGCGGGGACAGGAAAGGCTATGGCTACACCTTC. It is translated as CASSGDRKGYGYTF.

The chain employs TRBV6-1 and TRBJ2-6; D is ambiguous. The CDR3 totals 15 residues. Trimming removed 5 bases from V and 0 bases from J, with 8 bases in between. Germline values: CDR1 MNHNS, CDR2 SASEGT. The CDR3 loop is CASSNRASGANVLTF. CDR3 DNA: TGTGCCAGCAGTAACAGAGCCTCTGGGGCCAACGTCCTGACTTTC.

The rearrangement joins TRBV5-5 to TRBJ1-4; the D is unclear. V lost 2 bases to trimming and J lost 8 bases, with 10 bases between them. The CDR3 is 13 residues long. Looked up from germline, CDR1 is SGHKS and CDR2 is YYEKEE (reference sequence). The CDR3 DNA is TGTGCCAGCAGCTTCTGGGAAAACGAAAAACTGTTTTTT. The encoded protein is CASSFWENEKLFF.

This chain joins TRBV7-1 and TRBJ2-1; tentatively, D is TRBD2 (6 bases). TRBV7-1 is recorded as an ORF, its role being uncertain. This CDR3 is built from 15 residues. V lost 4 bases, J lost 4 bases, and 14 bases lay in between. CDR3 nucleotides: TGTGCCAGCAGCTTGAGTAGCGGAGGGTACAATGAGCAGTTCTTC. It specifies CASSLSSGGYNEQFF.

V gene TRBV4-1 combines with J gene TRBJ1-1, with TRBD1 matching over 7 bases. The trim removed 0 bases at V and 4 bases at J, leaving 14 bases unmatched. Germline lookup yields CDR1 MGHRA and CDR2 YSYEKL. CDR3 length: 18 amino acids. The CDR3 sequence: CASSQDRFVEGAGTEAFF. CDR3 coding DNA: TGCGCCAGCAGCCAAGATCGGTTCGTAGAGGGGGCTGGCACTGAAGCTTTCTTT.

This clone was detected once. For the CDR3, the DNA is TGTGCCAGCAGTGGCGGGGCTAACTATGGCTACACCTTC. Its translation is CASSGGANYGYTF. This chain joins TRBV2 and TRBJ1-2; D uncertain. There are 13 residues in the CDR3. Trimming took 4 bases from V and 0 from J, leaving 6 bases between them. Germline V gene data show CDR1 as SNHLY and CDR2 as FYNNEI.

The chain employs TRBV19 and TRBJ2-1, with no clear D. Germline V CDR1 and CDR2: LNHDA, SQIVND (reference sequence). This CDR3 is built from 16 residues. Trimming cost V 3 bases and J 5 bases, with 17 bases left between them. The CDR3 sequence is CASSILVVKENNEQFF. Written as DNA, the CDR3 is TGTGCCAGTAGTATTTTGGTGGTTAAGGAAAACAATGAGCAGTTCTTC.

In its sample, this clone was seen once. V is TRBV2 and J is TRBJ2-5; 11 positions agree with TRBD2. Losses at the gene ends were 3 bases for V and 11 bases for J; bases not matched to a gene: 11. The germline CDR1 and CDR2 sequences are SNHLY and FYNNEI. CDR3 size: 15 residues. In nucleotides, the CDR3 is TGTGCCAGCAGTGACAGACTAGCGGGGCTCGCGGAGCAGTACTTC. This codes for CASSDRLAGLAEQYF.

The J gene is TRBJ2-1, the V gene TRBV11-3; D might be TRBD1 (6 bases). This CDR3 region has 13 residues. The V end was cut by 5 bases, the J end by 2 bases, with 7 bases between. Germline V gives CDR1 SGHNT, CDR2 YENEEA. CDR3 nucleotide sequence: TGTGCCAGCAGCCGGGACACCTACAATGAGCAGTTCTTC. It is translated as CASSRDTYNEQFF.

This clone was counted between two and nine times. The chain carries TRBV27 and TRBJ2-7; 14 positions match TRBD2. V was clipped by 4 bases and J by 2 bases; unmatched bases: 16. There are 20 residues in the CDR3. The germline gives CDR1 MNHEY, CDR2 SMNVEV (reference sequence). DNA of the CDR3: TGTGCCAGCAGTTCTTATCCGGGACTAGCGGGAGCTGTCAAACCCTACGAGCAGTACTTC. Protein: CASSSYPGLAGAVKPYEQYF.

This clone was observed a handful of times. The chain recombines TRBV5-1 with TRBJ1-1, with D tentatively TRBD1 (6 bases). CDR3 length: 14 residues. Germline V gives CDR1 SGHRS, CDR2 YFSETQ. The V and J ends lost 0 bases and 0 bases respectively, with 6 bases between them. The CDR3: CASSLGQVNTEAFF. Here the CDR3 DNA reads TGCGCCAGCAGCTTGGGACAGGTGAACACTGAAGCTTTCTTT.

This clone showed up many times. The rearrangement links TRBV28 to TRBJ2-6, with D maybe TRBD1 (6 bases). The CDR3 is made up of 17 amino acids. CDR1 and CDR2 (germline): MDHEN, SYDVKM. V shed 4 bases and J shed 0 bases, with 13 bases lying between them. In DNA form, the CDR3 reads TGTGCCAGCAGTTGGACAGCTTCCTCCTCTGGGGCCAACGTCCTGACTTTC. Its translation: CASSWTASSSGANVLTF.

The rearrangement uses TRBV5-1 and TRBJ2-5; 9 nucleotides align to TRBD1. The CDR3 covers 14 residues. CDR1 is SGHRS and CDR2 is YFSETQ in the germline V gene. The ends lost 2 bases at V and 5 bases at J; junction bases unmatched: 4. CDR3 DNA sequence: TGCGCCAGCAGCTTTGGGACAGGGTCCGAGACCCAGTACTTC. Protein sequence: CASSFGTGSETQYF.

This sequence joins TRBV10-2 and TRBJ2-7, with a tentative D call TRBD1 (6 bases). Trimming took 0 bases from V and 3 from J, leaving 18 bases between them. The CDR3 is 17 amino acids. Germline V CDR1 and CDR2: WSHSY, SAAADI. For the CDR3, the DNA is TGCGCCAGCAGTGAGTCTGGATGGCAGGGGAAGATCTACGAGCAGTACTTC. Translating it yields CASSESGWQGKIYEQYF.

This CDR3 reads CASSLAPDSYEQYF. The CDR3 DNA follows: TGTGCCAGCAGCTTGGCGCCGGACTCCTACGAGCAGTACTTC. The chain uses TRBV5-6 and TRBJ2-7, with D uncertain. The CDR3 runs to 14 residues. With 0 bases removed from V and 0 bases from J, the gap between germline ends came to 7 bases. Germline loops: CDR1 SGHDT, CDR2 YYEEEE.

Turning to this clone: Since a much larger clone is just one base distant, this may be a read error. CDR3 nucleotide sequence: TGTGCCAGCAGCTTAAACGCCGTTAGTCTAGCCAACAATGAGCAGTTCTTC. As protein: CASSLNAVSLANNEQFF. The chain recombines TRBV7-3 with TRBJ2-1; D perhaps matches TRBD2 (5 bases). This CDR3 spans 17 amino acids. V lost 1 base to trimming and J lost 5 bases, with 18 bases between them. Germline loops: CDR1 SGHTA, CDR2 FQGTGA.

The V gene is TRBV11-2, the J gene TRBJ2-3; no definite D call. Trimming cost V 4 bases and J 2 bases, with 22 bases left between them. The germline gives CDR1 SGHAT, CDR2 FQNNGV. The CDR3 loop spans 18 amino acids. The CDR3: CASSWIFDRKVDTDTQYF. The CDR3 DNA follows: TGTGCCAGCAGCTGGATATTTGACCGAAAAGTTGACACAGATACGCAGTATTTT.

This chain links TRBV25-1 with TRBJ1-3; no firm D call. V lost 2 bases to trimming and J lost 3 bases, with 11 bases between them. Germline V gives CDR1 MGHDK, CDR2 SYGVNS. The CDR3 is made up of 15 amino acids. CDR3 sequence reads: CASSETPALGNTIYF. CDR3 sequence (DNA): TGTGCCAGCAGTGAAACCCCGGCGCTTGGAAACACCATATATTTT.